Each of the 6 T cell receptor beta chains below was sequenced from the same sample in a study of cytomegalovirus exposure and HLA in healthy donors. PCR involved 60 Vbeta and 13 Jbeta primers. Assay used: immunoSEQ multiplex PCR; TCRdb lists only in-frame clones, some missing. The sample data list fewer than 85,000 clones. The material sequenced was PBMCs. The receptors come from a man over 45 in good health and CMV-seropositive.

The rearrangement links TRBV7-2 to TRBJ1-1, with D uncertain. Deletions cut 6 bases from V and 1 base from J, with 9 bases between. Germline V gene lookup returns CDR1 SGHTA and CDR2 FQGNSA. The CDR3 sequence is 13 residues long. As DNA, the CDR3 is TGTGCCAGCAGTTCCGACACGAACACTGAAGCTTTCTTT. Encoded protein: CASSSDTNTEAFF.

The chain links TRBV18 to TRBJ1-3, with 8 bases fitting TRBD1. V gave up 0 bases and J gave up 2 bases; unmatched junction bases: 6. The germline V gene has CDR1 KGHSH and CDR2 LQKENI. This CDR3 contains 17 residues. The CDR3 region is CASSPPEGQDPGNTIYF. CDR3 nucleotides: TGTGCCAGCTCACCACCGGAGGGACAGGACCCTGGAAACACCATATATTTT.

The rearrangement uses TRBV5-1 and TRBJ2-7; TRBD2 matches 13 bases. The V segment lost 0 bases and the J segment 6 bases; nucleotides outside the gene matches: 0. CDR3 size: 14 residues. CDR1 SGHRS and CDR2 YFSETQ come from the germline V gene. CDR3 bases: TGCGCCAGCAGCTTGGGACTAGCGGGAGGCGAGCAGTACTTC. Translation: CASSLGLAGGEQYF.

The chain is built from TRBV19 and TRBJ1-1; TRBD1 might be the D (6 bases). Germline V CDR1 and CDR2: LNHDA, SQIVND (reference sequence). Trimming took off 1 base at V and 8 bases at J, with 14 bases between the two ends. The CDR3 is 14 residues long. The CDR3 region is CASSIGNRVSEAFF. The CDR3 region has the DNA TGTGCCAGTAGTATAGGGAACAGGGTGTCGGAAGCTTTCTTT.

The chain combines TRBV21-1 with TRBJ2-7; the table calls TRBD1, which could not be checked here. TRBV21-1 is marked as a pseudogene. This CDR3 comprises 19 residues. CDR3 nucleotides: TGTGCCAGCAGCAAAAGGGGCCCCCTATCTGGGGGCAGGTCCTACGAGCAGTACTTC. Translating gives CASSKRGPLSGGRSYEQYF.

V usage is TRBV28 and J usage is TRBJ1-1; 9 nucleotides match TRBD1. V shed 6 bases, J shed 3 bases, and the junction held 8 bases outside the gene matches. Germline loops: CDR1 MDHEN, CDR2 SYDVKM. The CDR3 is 15 residues long. CDR3 sequence (DNA): TGTGCCAGCAGGGCGGACAGGGGAAGGGACACTGAAGCTTTCTTT. As protein: CASRADRGRDTEAFF. Filled out from reference TRBV28 and TRBJ1-1, the complete variable domain reads DVKVTQSSRYLVKRTGEKVFLECVQDMDHENMFWYRQDPGLGLRLIYFSYDVKMKEKGDIPEGYSVSREKKERFSLILESASTNQTSMYLCASRADRGRDTEAFFGQGTRLTVV.